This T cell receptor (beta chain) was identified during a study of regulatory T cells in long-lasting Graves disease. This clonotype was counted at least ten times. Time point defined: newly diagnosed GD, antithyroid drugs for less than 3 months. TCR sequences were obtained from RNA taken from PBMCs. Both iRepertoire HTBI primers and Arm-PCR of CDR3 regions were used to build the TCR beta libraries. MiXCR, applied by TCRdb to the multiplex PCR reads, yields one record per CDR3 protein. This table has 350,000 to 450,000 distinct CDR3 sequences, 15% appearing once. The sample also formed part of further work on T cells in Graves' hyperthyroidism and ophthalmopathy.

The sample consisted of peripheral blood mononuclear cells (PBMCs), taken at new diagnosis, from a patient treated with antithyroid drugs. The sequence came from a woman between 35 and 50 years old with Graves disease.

The DNA for the CDR3 is TGTGCCAGCAGCTCGGGGACAGGAGGGTATGGCTACACCTTC. It codes for CASSSGTGGYGYTF. The genes are TRBV7-8 and TRBJ1-2, with 8 bases matching TRBD1. The germline V gene encodes CDR1 SGHVS and CDR2 FQNEAQ. The CDR3 is made up of 14 amino acids. V shed 4 bases, J shed 5 bases, and the junction held 6 bases outside the gene matches.